Each of the 26 T cell receptor beta chains below was sequenced from the same sample in a study of blood T cell repertoires in COVID-19. The protocol was immunoSEQ multiplex PCR, while the TCRdb copy is restricted to in-frame clones and leaves out a portion. The table has around 260,000 clones, around 89% seen once. The sample taken for sequencing was peripheral blood. These receptor sequences come from a man between 25 and 39 years old with acute or convalescent COVID-19.

CDR3 nucleotide sequence: TGTGCCAGCAGCCAAATCTCGGGAGCGACTGAAAAACTGTTTTTT. Translation gives CASSQISGATEKLFF. The J gene is TRBJ1-4, the V gene TRBV14; D remains unclear. Per germline, CDR1 SGHDN and CDR2 FVKESK. The V end lost 2 bases, the J end lost 7 bases, and 14 bases lay between the germline ends. This CDR3 is 15 amino acids long.

The chain uses TRBV19 and TRBJ1-2; D remains ambiguous. The CDR3 loop spans 13 amino acids. Deletions cut 5 bases from V and 4 bases from J, with 11 bases between. Germline assignment: CDR1 LNHDA and CDR2 SQIVND (reference sequence). The CDR3 coding sequence is TGTGCCAGTAGTCCGAAGCCTGTCTATGGCTACACCTTC. This gives the protein CASSPKPVYGYTF.

CDR3 sequence (DNA): TGTGCCAGCAGTTCAGGGGGCACAGATACGCAGTATTTT. It is translated as CASSSGGTDTQYF. The chain employs TRBV28 and TRBJ2-3; maybe TRBD1 (6 bases). Germline assignment: CDR1 MDHEN and CDR2 SYDVKM. The CDR3 runs 13 residues. V was pared by 4 bases and J by 1 base, with 6 bases between.

The chain couples TRBV9 to TRBJ2-2, with D maybe TRBD1 (7 bases). Germline values: CDR1 SGDLS, CDR2 YYNGEE. V was shortened by 5 bases and J by 3 bases, with 14 bases between the two germline ends. This CDR3 has 15 amino acids. In nucleotides, the CDR3 is TGTGCCAGCAGTGGGGGGACAGTCTACACCGGGGAGCTGTTTTTT. Protein: CASSGGTVYTGELFF.

The chain joins TRBV28 to TRBJ1-1; D is perhaps TRBD1 (5 bases). This CDR3 has 16 residues. The V end was cut by 3 bases, the J end by 4 bases, with 18 bases between. CDR1 and CDR2 (germline): MDHEN, SYDVKM. CDR3 sequence reads: CASSFPRGGETTEAFF. For the CDR3, the DNA is TGTGCCAGCAGTTTTCCCCGGGGGGGGGAGACCACTGAAGCTTTCTTT.

The gene calls are TRBV3-1 (or the pseudogene TRBV3-2) and TRBJ1-6; 9 nucleotides agree with TRBD1. The CDR3 runs 17 residues. V trimming: 3 bases; J trimming: 1 base; junction bases outside the gene matches: 4. Germline V lookup: CDR1 LGHDT, CDR2 YNNKEL (reference sequence). The CDR3 here is CASSQRQGGSYNSPLHF. CDR3 nucleotides: TGTGCCAGCAGCCAGAGACAGGGGGGATCCTATAATTCACCCCTCCACTTT.

The J gene is TRBJ2-5, the V gene TRBV11-3; 7 bases match TRBD1. Trimming took 4 bases from V and 7 from J; bases not matched to a gene: 9. The length of the CDR3 is 14 residues. Germline loops: CDR1 SGHNT, CDR2 YENEEA. The CDR3 reads CASSSTTGPRTQYF. The DNA of the CDR3 is TGTGCCAGCAGCTCGACGACAGGGCCTCGGACCCAGTACTTC.

This chain connects TRBV3-1 (or the pseudogene TRBV3-2) to TRBJ2-5; a possible D gene is TRBD2 (6 bases). CDR3 size: 14 residues. V was cut by 2 bases and J by 1 base, with 8 bases left in between. CDR1 LGHDT and CDR2 YNNKEL come from the germline V gene (reference sequence). The DNA of the CDR3 is TGTGCCAGCAGCCAACGTAGCGGCCAAGAGACCCAGTACTTC. It yields the protein CASSQRSGQETQYF.

The J gene is TRBJ1-1, the V gene TRBV27; D is perhaps TRBD1 (5 bases). Trimming took 5 bases from V and 2 from J, leaving 6 bases between them. This CDR3 has 12 residues. CDR1 MNHEY and CDR2 SMNVEV come from the germline V gene (reference sequence). In DNA, the CDR3 is TGTGCCAGCAGTGACAGTAACACTGAAGCTTTCTTT. Residues: CASSDSNTEAFF.

J is TRBJ1-1 and V is TRBV7-2; D is undetermined. V was clipped by 2 bases and J by 1 base, with 17 bases between them. The CDR3 length is 17 residues. Germline V gives CDR1 SGHTA, CDR2 FQGNSA. CDR3 nucleotides: TGTGCCAGCAGCTTACTATTATCCAGGACTACGAACACTGAAGCTTTCTTT. This encodes CASSLLLSRTTNTEAFF. The full variable domain, in which reference TRBV7-2 and TRBJ1-1 provide the parts outside the CDR3, is GAGVSQSPSNKVTEKGKDVELRCDPISGHTALYWYRQSLGQGLEFLIYFQGNSAPDKSGLPSDRFSAERTGGSVSTLTIQRTQQEDSAVYLCASSLLLSRTTNTEAFFGQGTRLTVV.

The chain joins TRBV30 to TRBJ2-1; 14 bases fit TRBD2. The CDR3 length is 20 residues. Per germline, CDR1 GTSNPN and CDR2 SVGIG (reference sequence). The ends lost 4 bases at V and 1 base at J; junction bases unmatched: 15. In DNA, the CDR3 is TGTGCCTGGAAATCCCGTCTTCCGGGACTAGCGGGAGAATCCTACAATGAGCAGTTCTTC. It specifies CAWKSRLPGLAGESYNEQFF.

J is TRBJ2-2 and V is TRBV3-1 (or the pseudogene TRBV3-2); D may be TRBD2 (6 bases). V was pared by 1 base and J by 0 bases, with 6 bases between. This CDR3 spans 15 amino acids. The germline CDR1 and CDR2 sequences are LGHDT and YNNKEL (reference sequence). The DNA of the CDR3 is TGTGCCAGCAGCCAAGGCGGGACGAACACCGGGGAGCTGTTTTTT. Its protein product is CASSQGGTNTGELFF.

Only one count was recorded for this clone. The chain employs TRBV3-1 (or the pseudogene TRBV3-2) and TRBJ2-2, with D possibly matching TRBD2 (6 bases). The ends were cut back, 4 bases at V and 7 bases at J, with 10 bases in the middle. The length of the CDR3 is 13 residues. CDR1 is LGHDT and CDR2 is YNNKEL in the germline V gene (reference sequence). This CDR3 is CASSRRDGGELFF. The CDR3, as DNA: TGTGCCAGCAGCCGGCGGGATGGCGGGGAGCTGTTTTTT.

The CDR3 DNA reads as TGCGCCAGCAGCTTGGCCAGGGGAAAAGCGGGGGACACTGAAGCTTTCTTT. It encodes CASSLARGKAGDTEAFF. This chain links TRBV5-1 with TRBJ1-1; possible D gene TRBD1, 6 bases. Trimming pared 0 bases from V and 3 bases from J, leaving 18 bases between. This CDR3 spans 17 amino acids. CDR1 SGHRS and CDR2 YFSETQ come from the germline V gene.

The chain combines TRBV28 with TRBJ1-5; D is unresolved. V lost 5 bases to trimming and J lost 2 bases, with 7 bases between them. The V gene's germline CDR1 is MDHEN and CDR2 SYDVKM. The CDR3 runs 13 residues. The CDR3 loop is CASSPFRNQPQHF. CDR3 nucleotides: TGTGCCAGCAGTCCGTTTCGCAATCAGCCCCAGCATTTT.

The chain combines TRBV6-1 with TRBJ1-1; 7 bases are a match to TRBD1. V shed 4 bases and J 0 bases; nucleotides not matched to a gene: 8. Germline V gene lookup returns CDR1 MNHNS and CDR2 SASEGT. This CDR3 has 16 residues. The CDR3 reads CASSAKNRGMNTEAFF. CDR3 coding DNA: TGTGCCAGCAGTGCCAAGAACAGGGGAATGAACACTGAAGCTTTCTTT.

CDR3 nucleotides: TGCGCCAGCAGCGTGGACAGGGGTTCAGACTATGGCTACACCTTC. Translated: CASSVDRGSDYGYTF. The chain carries TRBV4-1 and TRBJ1-2; 9 bases line up with TRBD1. Germline V gene sequence: CDR1 MGHRA, CDR2 YSYEKL. The CDR3 consists of 15 residues. V trimming: 5 bases; J trimming: 3 bases; junction bases outside the gene matches: 7.

The chain links TRBV5-6 to TRBJ1-4; D ambiguous. The CDR3 extends over 15 amino acids. Trimming stripped 4 bases from V and 6 bases from J, with 16 bases between. From germline, CDR1 is SGHDT and CDR2 YYEEEE. The CDR3 protein is CASSRRTHYDEKLFF. The CDR3 nucleotides read TGTGCCAGCAGCCGTCGAACGCACTACGATGAAAAACTGTTTTTT.

The chain couples TRBV28 to TRBJ1-3, with 10 bases identical to TRBD1. Germline V gene data show CDR1 as MDHEN and CDR2 as SYDVKM. The CDR3 totals 14 residues. With V trimmed by 10 bases and J by 0 bases, 3 bases remained unmatched. This CDR3 reads CATGTGVSGNTIYF. The CDR3 DNA follows: TGTGCCACGGGGACAGGGGTCTCTGGAAACACCATATATTTT.

V usage is TRBV19 and J usage is TRBJ1-5; 9 nucleotides match TRBD1. The CDR3 runs 13 residues. In germline, CDR1 is LNHDA, CDR2 SQIVND (reference sequence). Trimming at V came to 5 bases and at J to 7 bases, leaving 3 bases not matched to a gene. The CDR3, as DNA: TGTGCCAGTAGTGGGACAGGGAAGCAGCCCCAGCATTTT. Residues: CASSGTGKQPQHF.

This clone was recorded a few times. The chain couples TRBV5-1 to TRBJ1-6, with 7 bases aligning to TRBD1. Germline V gene sequence: CDR1 SGHRS, CDR2 YFSETQ. Trimming cost V 1 base and J 5 bases; bases outside gene matches: 3. CDR3 length: 15 residues. CDR3 region: CASSLMTGNNSPLHF. The CDR3 coding sequence is TGCGCCAGCAGCTTGATGACAGGGAATAATTCACCCCTCCACTTT.

The rearrangement links TRBV3-1 (or the pseudogene TRBV3-2) to TRBJ2-7; 12 positions match TRBD2. V was clipped by 3 bases and J by 1 base; unmatched bases: 1. This CDR3 has 15 residues. Germline-derived CDR1 and CDR2 are LGHDT and YNNKEL (reference sequence). The CDR3 nucleotides read TGTGCCAGCAGCCAGACTAGCGGGGGTTCCTACGAGCAGTACTTC. Translated: CASSQTSGGSYEQYF.

The gene calls are TRBV7-2 and TRBJ2-2, with D uncertain. Germline V gives CDR1 SGHTA, CDR2 FQGNSA. This CDR3 has 14 amino acids. V lost 6 bases and J 2 bases, leaving 10 bases between the germline ends. The CDR3 DNA follows: TGTGCCAGCAGGGAGACGGTTAACACCGGGGAGCTGTTTTTT. Its translation is CASRETVNTGELFF.

The rearrangement uses TRBV5-4 and TRBJ2-1, with a weak D call TRBD2 (5 bases). The CDR3 sequence is 18 residues long. Trimming removed 4 bases from V and 0 bases from J, with 20 bases in between. CDR1 and CDR2 from the germline V gene are SGHNT and YYREEE (reference sequence). The CDR3 coding sequence is TGTGCCAGCAGCCGACTCGGACTTGCTCAAAGCTCCTACAATGAGCAGTTCTTC. Translated: CASSRLGLAQSSYNEQFF.

The DNA of the CDR3 is TGTGCCAGCAGCTTAGAACCCGGCGGCTCCAACTCTGGAAACACCATATATTTT. Amino acids: CASSLEPGGSNSGNTIYF. The chain uses TRBV7-8 and TRBJ1-3; no clear D gene. The CDR3 runs to 18 residues. The germline V and J ends were trimmed by 1 base and 0 bases, with 16 bases remaining between them. CDR1 is SGHVS and CDR2 is FQNEAQ in the germline V gene.

This chain connects TRBV4-1 to TRBJ2-5, with 7 positions matching TRBD1. The length of the CDR3 is 16 residues. Germline V CDR1 and CDR2: MGHRA, YSYEKL. Trimming removed 4 bases from V and 2 bases from J; junction bases left unmatched: 10. In nucleotides, the CDR3 is TGCGCCAGCAGCCGAAACAGGGGAACCACTCAAGAGACCCAGTACTTC. This gives the protein CASSRNRGTTQETQYF.